The 8 T cell receptor beta chains below were found in one sample sequenced in a study of human T cells and chemical hapten exposure. Time point: pre-sensitization, week 0. Treatment specified: therapeutic diphenylcyclopropenone sensitization with weekly scalp DPC. MiXCR was run by TCRdb on the RACE reads, yielding one entry per CDR3 protein. The data show under 400,000 distinct CDR3 sequences, 5% to 6.5% seen once. Sample: whole blood, taken in connection with sensitization to the hapten diphenylcyclopropenone (DPC). The origin of the receptors is a woman in her forties or fifties with alopecia areata. Some clones in this sample may be carry-over from other donors' samples.

This chain connects TRBV7-6 to TRBJ1-3; D call uncertain. CDR3 length: 15 amino acids. V dropped 5 bases and J dropped 0 bases, with 11 bases sitting between them. Per germline, CDR1 SGHVS and CDR2 FNYEAQ. The CDR3 sequence is CASSPGRTSGNTIYF. CDR3 DNA sequence: TGTGCCAGCAGCCCCGGGCGGACCTCTGGAAACACCATATATTTT.

This clonotype has a count of ten or more. V is TRBV11-2 and J is TRBJ2-1; 10 nucleotides agree with TRBD2. With 5 bases clipped from V and 16 bases from J, the junction kept 14 bases outside the gene matches. Germline V gives CDR1 SGHAT, CDR2 FQNNGV. The CDR3 covers 14 residues. CDR3 region: CASSPGLAVLGEFF. DNA for the CDR3: TGTGCCAGCAGCCCAGGACTAGCGGTACTGGGGGAATTCTTC.

This clonotype was counted between two and nine times. J is TRBJ2-7 and V is TRBV6-1; 8 bases agree with TRBD1. CDR1 is MNHNS, CDR2 SASEGT, per germline. The CDR3 is made up of 13 amino acids. V gave up 5 bases and J gave up 3 bases; unmatched junction bases: 3. CDR3 nucleotides: TGTGCCAGCAGTCGGGACAGGAACTACGAGCAGTACTTC. The encoded protein is CASSRDRNYEQYF.

The sample holds many counts of this clonotype. V and J are TRBV3-1 and TRBJ2-7; weak D call: TRBD1 (7 bases). The ends were cut back, 8 bases at V and 2 bases at J, with 16 bases in the middle. The V gene's germline CDR1 is LGHDT and CDR2 YNNKEL (reference sequence). This CDR3 spans 14 amino acids. The CDR3 here is CASRRGQGAYEQYF. In DNA form, the CDR3 reads TGTGCCAGCCGGAGGGGGCAGGGAGCCTACGAGCAGTACTTC.

This clonotype was seen ten or more times. The chain carries TRBV28 and TRBJ2-1; D is possibly TRBD1 or TRBD2 (5 bases each). V lost 5 bases and J 5 bases, leaving 16 bases between the germline ends. CDR1 MDHEN and CDR2 SYDVKM come from the germline V gene. The CDR3 has 15 amino acids. The CDR3 DNA is TGTGCCAGCAGTAGCGCCCCGGGACCAAACAATGAGCAGTTCTTC. Translation: CASSSAPGPNNEQFF.

This clonotype was recorded at least ten times. This chain connects TRBV7-2 to TRBJ2-7; D is ambiguous. Germline lookup yields CDR1 SGHTA and CDR2 FQGNSA. The CDR3 extends over 13 amino acids. The V end lost 5 bases, the J end lost 2 bases, and 10 bases lay between the germline ends. CDR3 sequence (DNA): TGTGCCAGCAGCCCGGGCGTTGCCTACGAGCAGTACTTC. Amino acid sequence: CASSPGVAYEQYF. The variable domain in full, with the rest retrieved from reference TRBV7-2 and TRBJ2-7, is GAGVSQSPSNKVTEKGKDVELRCDPISGHTALYWYRQSLGQGLEFLIYFQGNSAPDKSGLPSDRFSAERTGGSVSTLTIQRTQQEDSAVYLCASSPGVAYEQYFGPGTRLTVT.

This clonotype was recorded many times. The V gene is TRBV27, the J gene TRBJ2-6; D not resolved. This CDR3 region has 14 residues. Germline-derived CDR1 and CDR2 are MNHEY and SMNVEV (reference sequence). Deletions cut 3 bases from V and 2 bases from J, with 5 bases between. The CDR3 sequence: CASSFSPGANVLTF. The CDR3 DNA reads as TGTGCCAGCAGTTTTTCCCCTGGGGCCAACGTCCTGACTTTC.

The chain couples TRBV27 to TRBJ2-7; 9 positions match TRBD2. The CDR3 has 14 amino acids. The germline V gene has CDR1 MNHEY and CDR2 SMNVEV (reference sequence). V shed 5 bases, J shed 5 bases, and the junction held 7 bases outside the gene matches. CDR3 protein: CASSPGLAKNEQYF. The CDR3 DNA is TGTGCCAGCAGTCCGGGACTAGCAAAGAACGAGCAGTACTTC.